A single sample gave rise to the 16 T cell receptor beta chains below, sequenced in a study of OX40 agonist ivuxolimab in advanced cancers. TCRdb's table, derived via immunoSEQ multiplex PCR, lists solely in-frame clones and lacks some. The sample yields about 58,000 clones, more than 85% seen once. Sequenced material: CD4+ or CD8+ T cells sorted from blood, taken in a trial of the OX40 agonist ivuxolimab. The receptor source for this set is an adult with an advanced solid tumor such as melanoma, head and neck, liver or kidney cancer.

This clone was seen once. The gene calls are TRBV18 and TRBJ2-1; 9 positions agree with TRBD2. Germline loops: CDR1 KGHSH, CDR2 LQKENI. The CDR3 sequence is 15 residues long. Losses at the gene ends were 2 bases for V and 5 bases for J; bases not matched to a gene: 4. The CDR3, as DNA: TGTGCCAGCTCACCATCGCGGGGGGGGCACAATGAGCAGTTCTTC. Protein product: CASSPSRGGHNEQFF. Full variable domain (outside the CDR3, taken from reference TRBV18 and TRBJ2-1): NAGVMQNPRHLVRRRGQEARLRCSPMKGHSHVYWYRQLPEEGLKFMVYLQKENIIDESGMPKERFSAEFPKEGPSILRIQQVVRGDSAAYFCASSPSRGGHNEQFFGPGTRLTVL.

The V gene is TRBV27, the J gene TRBJ1-5; D ambiguous. This CDR3 is 14 amino acids long. V was clipped by 3 bases and J by 3 bases, with 9 bases between them. The germline V gene has CDR1 MNHEY and CDR2 SMNVEV (reference sequence). The CDR3 here is CASSFYGDNQPQHF. CDR3 DNA: TGTGCCAGCAGTTTCTACGGGGACAATCAGCCCCAGCATTTT.

This CDR3 reads CASSVERVTTDTQYF. The CDR3 DNA follows: TGTGCCAGCAGCGTAGAACGGGTAACCACAGATACGCAGTATTTT. This chain joins TRBV9 and TRBJ2-3; D ambiguous. The CDR3 has 15 amino acids. CDR1 is SGDLS and CDR2 is YYNGEE in the germline V gene. Trimming stripped 0 bases from V and 2 bases from J, with 10 bases between.

By proportion, this clone is medium-sized. V gene TRBV4-1 combines with J gene TRBJ1-2, with D perhaps TRBD1 (5 bases). In germline, CDR1 is MGHRA, CDR2 YSYEKL. Trimming shortened V by 1 base and J by 0 bases, and 15 bases separated the two germline ends. The CDR3 is made up of 17 amino acids. The CDR3 is CASSQGGLRGANYGYTF. CDR3 bases: TGCGCCAGCAGCCAAGGCGGACTCCGGGGCGCTAACTATGGCTACACCTTC.

This sequence joins TRBV30 and TRBJ1-1; D gene unclear. CDR1 and CDR2 (germline): GTSNPN, SVGIG (reference sequence). V was shortened by 1 base and J by 0 bases, with 9 bases between the two germline ends. This CDR3 is built from 14 residues. CDR3 region: CAWSEGTLNTEAFF. The CDR3, as DNA: TGTGCCTGGAGTGAGGGCACCCTGAACACTGAAGCTTTCTTT.

The chain joins TRBV27 to TRBJ1-5; the D gene is possibly TRBD1 (6 bases). Between the trimmed V and J ends, which lost 2 bases and 4 bases, there was a span of 9 bases. This CDR3 region has 14 residues. Germline values: CDR1 MNHEY, CDR2 SMNVEV (reference sequence). The CDR3 coding sequence is TGTGCCAGCAGTTTAAGGACAGCTAATCAGCCCCAGCATTTT. Translation gives CASSLRTANQPQHF.

Concerning this clone itself: This sample includes further DNA sequences coding for the same CDR3. The genes are TRBV15 and TRBJ2-7, with 8 bases identical to TRBD1. V lost 4 bases, J lost 8 bases, and 7 bases stayed unmatched. CDR1 LNHNV and CDR2 YYDKDF come from the germline V gene (reference sequence). The CDR3 has 13 amino acids. The CDR3 region is CATSKPDRGKQYF. Here the CDR3 DNA reads TGTGCCACCAGCAAACCCGACAGGGGAAAGCAGTACTTC.

This rearrangement joins TRBV27 to TRBJ2-1; 9 nucleotides line up with TRBD1. The V gene's germline CDR1 is MNHEY and CDR2 SMNVEV (reference sequence). CDR3 length: 14 amino acids. With V trimmed by 5 bases and J by 5 bases, 4 bases remained unmatched. CDR3 bases: TGTGCCAGCAGTCGGGACAGGGTGAACAATGAGCAGTTCTTC. Protein: CASSRDRVNNEQFF.

The J gene is TRBJ1-1, the V gene TRBV27; the D gene is possibly TRBD1 (6 bases). Trimming left V 3 bases short and J 8 bases short, with 25 bases between. Germline V gene data show CDR1 as MNHEY and CDR2 as SMNVEV (reference sequence). The CDR3 length is 17 residues. CDR3 sequence reads: CASSFRRGLGPKAEAFF. The CDR3, as DNA: TGTGCCAGCAGTTTTAGGAGGGGGTTGGGTCCAAAGGCGGAAGCTTTCTTT.

This clone appeared once. The genes are TRBV6-4 and TRBJ2-3; TRBD2 agrees at 9 bases. Germline V gives CDR1 MRHNA, CDR2 SNTAGT. Trimming at V came to 7 bases and at J to 0 bases, leaving 11 bases not matched to a gene. The CDR3 loop spans 17 amino acids. Here the CDR3 reads CASTERLADTSTDTQYF. CDR3 DNA sequence: TGTGCCAGCACCGAAAGACTAGCGGACACTAGCACAGATACGCAGTATTTT.

This clone was counted a few times. J is TRBJ1-2 and V is TRBV5-4; 9 bases align to TRBD1. The J segment lost 7 bases and the V segment lost 4 bases, leaving 8 bases of the junction unmatched. Per germline, CDR1 SGHNT and CDR2 YYREEE (reference sequence). This CDR3 spans 14 amino acids. The CDR3 reads CASSHRDREGGYTF. CDR3 bases: TGTGCCAGCAGCCATCGGGACAGGGAGGGTGGCTACACCTTC.

This clone showed up just once. CDR3 protein: CASSIDPGRRPEAFF. The DNA for the CDR3 is TGTGCCAGTAGTATAGATCCGGGCCGACGACCAGAAGCTTTCTTT. The V call is TRBV19, the J call TRBJ1-1; D gene unclear. Per the germline V gene, CDR1 is LNHDA and CDR2 is SQIVND (reference sequence). This CDR3 is 15 amino acids long. Trimming removed 0 bases at V and 8 bases at J, with 16 bases between.

This sequence joins TRBV7-8 and TRBJ1-2, with a weak D call TRBD1 (6 bases). The germline V gene encodes CDR1 SGHVS and CDR2 FQNEAQ. The CDR3 is made up of 14 amino acids. V was trimmed by 5 bases and J by 4 bases, leaving 14 bases between them. For the CDR3, the DNA is TGTGCCAGCAGCCCCAACAGGGATGGCTATGGCTACACCTTC. It translates to CASSPNRDGYGYTF.

The rearrangement links TRBV5-1 to TRBJ2-7; 8 positions agree with TRBD1. V shed 1 base, J shed 4 bases, and the junction held 4 bases outside the gene matches. Germline CDR1 SGHRS, CDR2 YFSETQ. The CDR3 runs to 14 residues. CDR3 coding DNA: TGCGCCAGCAGCTTGATACAGGGGGGTTACGAGCAGTACTTC. Its translation is CASSLIQGGYEQYF.

This rearrangement joins TRBV27 to TRBJ2-2, with D perhaps being TRBD1 or TRBD2 (5 bases each). The CDR3 spans 16 residues. Germline-derived CDR1 and CDR2 are MNHEY and SMNVEV (reference sequence). The V end lost 3 bases, the J end lost 1 base, and 12 bases lay between the germline ends. Written as DNA, the CDR3 is TGTGCCAGCAGTTTCCGGGACCCACAGAACACCGGGGAGCTGTTTTTT. This translates into CASSFRDPQNTGELFF.

This rearrangement joins TRBV18 to TRBJ2-7, with 8 bases that match TRBD1. Germline CDR1 and CDR2: KGHSH and LQKENI. The CDR3 totals 15 residues. The J segment lost 2 bases and the V segment lost 4 bases, leaving 7 bases of the junction unmatched. The CDR3, as DNA: TGTGCCAGCTCACAAGGACAGGGAAGGACCTACGAGCAGTACTTC. Its translation: CASSQGQGRTYEQYF.